This TCR beta chain came from a study of T-cell reconstitution after alpha-beta-depleted transplantation in children (dated by TCRdb to the mid-2010s). With respect to the entire study: T-cell immune reconstitution after TCRalphabeta/CD19-depleted allogeneic hematopoietic cell transplantation in children was quantitatively tracked in the study by means of TCR repertoire profiling. Summary of the overall study and its limitations: The apparently early recovery of alphabetaT-cell counts about two months after transplant reportedly depended on only several hundred rapidly expanded clones that came from non-depleted graft cells. The frequencies of hyperexpanded clones fell over the following months, and after one year, T-cell counts and TCRbeta diversity were mostly attributed to newly produced T cells. In some patients, the high TCRbeta diversity seen at day 60 was put down to recipient T cells and intrathymic progenitors that had survived conditioning.

Libraries were prepared through PCR. The sequencing machine was an Illumina HiSeq 2500. Molecular barcoding was employed in the preparation of TCR libraries, with unique molecular identifiers being used to normalize TCRbeta repertoire quantification. TCRdb cleaned the public reads at Q25 with fastp, built clones with MiXCR and kept in-frame beta chains. CDR3 protein duplicates are merged, each entry listing the most common genes and DNA. For this sample the table gives some 830,000 distinct CDR3 sequences, of which around 15% were detected only once. 5% of the sample goes to the ten largest clones. The V end loses 4 bases and the J end loses 4 bases, and a stretch of 10 bases separates them. There are 13 amino acids in the CDR3, from cysteine to phenylalanine inclusive. The read is trimmed to its CDR3 DNA, 39 bases read in frame from base 1. According to the germline V gene (reference sequence), CDR1 reads LGHDT and CDR2 reads YNNKEL.

The label giving this sample's treatment or condition can be read as: allogeneic hematopoietic cell transplantation with graft depleted of TCRalphabeta T cells and CD19 B cells. The children who served as transplant recipients had been given grafts of TCRalphabeta/CD19-depleted allogeneic hematopoietic cells. In regard to this clonotype: What this receptor recognizes is not known. The sample holds no much larger clone one base away, and base qualities are not on file.

In this chain, TRBV3-1 is recombined with TRBJ1-1, with the D gene call left open. The sequence derives from a male patient aged 10 to 17 who had a stem cell transplant for acute lymphoblastic leukemia, so the T cells may come from the graft donor. This specimen was PBMCs, mostly from graft donor cells, taken 360 days after TCRalphabeta/CD19-depleted stem cell transplant. The sequenced DNA is TGTGCCAGCAGCCCGAGGGTAGCCACTGAAGCTTTCTTT. The resulting protein is CASSPRVATEAFF.